This TCR beta chain originates from a study of metastatic and nonmetastatic thyroid tumors (dated by TCRdb to the early 2020s). Describing the broader study: Repertoires were compared across peripheral blood and tumor or nodule tissue samples from malignant and benign thyroid patients. Broader findings and caveats from the paper: TCR beta diversity was reported as significantly higher in malignant tumors than in benign nodules, in both blood and tumor samples.

This clone has ten or more counts. Its specific antigen is unknown. Base qualities are not at hand, and no much larger clone is one base apart. Library preparation used PCR. Reads for this sample came from an Illumina HiSeq 4000. High-throughput sequencing was used to profile the TCR beta-chain CDR3 region of each patient. The authors processed their data as follows. Drawing on CDR3 differences between clinicopathological groups, the researchers built a classifier meant to tell apart patients with distant-metastatic papillary thyroid cancer. The Shannon index was used to measure repertoire diversity, and the Morisita-Horn index was used to measure how similar tumor and blood repertoires were. TCRdb applied fastp at Q25 and MiXCR to the public reads, then kept only in-frame beta chains. The authors' filters were not applied to this entry. The table for this sample lists approximately 32,000 clones; about 15% of them were counted only once. The top ten clones comprise about a fifth of the sample.

None of the patients had been given any treatment before thyroid surgery. Using T-cell receptor beta sequencing, the researchers looked back retrospectively at clinical samples from patients, gathered between the early 2010s and the late 2010s. As encoded in the germline V gene (reference sequence), CDR1 is SEHNR while CDR2 is FQNEAQ. V is reduced by 2 bases and J by 1 base, leaving a spacing of 8 bases between them. The CDR3 numbers 14 residues from cysteine through phenylalanine. Just the 42-base CDR3 DNA is kept, in frame starting at base 1. Sequenced input: blood. The chain links TRBV7-9 with TRBJ2-5, with the D gene uncertain. This TCR came from a male donor with papillary thyroid cancer or a benign thyroid nodule (not recorded which). Some clones in this sample may be carry-over from other donors' samples. The DNA reads as follows: TGTGCCAGCAGCTTACCCCAGACCCAAGAGACCCAGTACTTC. Its coded protein is CASSLPQTQETQYF.